These 9 T cell receptor beta chains originate from one sample sequenced in a study of cytomegalovirus exposure and HLA in healthy donors. Use of 60 Vbeta and 13 Jbeta primers characterized the PCR. Assay: immunoSEQ multiplex PCR; the TCRdb copy retains only in-frame clones and omits some. The sample lists under 150,000 clones, around 79% seen once, with approximately 2.8% in the top ten. Sequencing was carried out using PBMCs. Source of these receptors: a female donor in good health and CMV-seronegative.

This clone has just one count. This sequence joins TRBV7-3 and TRBJ2-5; 10 bases are a match to TRBD2. Germline CDR1 and CDR2: SGHTA and FQGTGA. V lost 5 bases, J lost 5 bases, and 8 bases stayed unmatched. This CDR3 region has 15 residues. The CDR3 region is CASSLSGGAEETQYF. As DNA, the CDR3 is TGTGCCAGCAGCCTCAGCGGGGGGGCTGAGGAGACCCAGTACTTC.

The CDR3 DNA reads TGTGCCAGCAGCTTAACAGCAATGGTACCCAAAAACATTCAGTACTTC. This translates into CASSLTAMVPKNIQYF. The chain couples TRBV7-9 to TRBJ2-4; D remains ambiguous. The CDR3 length is 16 residues. Trimming took 2 bases from V and 2 from J, leaving 13 bases between them. From germline, CDR1 is SEHNR and CDR2 FQNEAQ (reference sequence).

The chain has TRBV15 and TRBJ2-7; weak D call: TRBD1 (5 bases). This CDR3 region has 14 residues. CDR1 and CDR2 (germline): LNHNV, YYDKDF (reference sequence). Trimming removed 1 base at V and 2 bases at J, with 9 bases between. CDR3: CATSRASTAYEQYF. CDR3 coding DNA: TGTGCCACCAGCAGAGCCTCGACAGCCTACGAGCAGTACTTC. The full variable domain, completed using reference TRBV15 and TRBJ2-7, is DAMVIQNPRYQVTQFGKPVTLSCSQTLNHNVMYWYQQKSSQAPKLLFHYYDKDFNNEADTPDNFQSRRPNTSFCFLDIRSPGLGDTAMYLCATSRASTAYEQYFGPGTRLTVT.

The rearrangement links TRBV7-9 to TRBJ2-7, with a tentative D call TRBD2 (6 bases). V lost 5 bases, J lost 0 bases, and 14 bases lay in between. Germline CDR1 is SEHNR and CDR2 is FQNEAQ (reference sequence). CDR3 size: 15 residues. This chain's CDR3 is CASSIGDFPSYEQYF. CDR3 in DNA: TGTGCCAGCAGCATAGGGGACTTCCCCTCCTACGAGCAGTACTTC.

The rearrangement uses TRBV30 and TRBJ2-7; tentative D call: TRBD2 (7 bases). Germline V gives CDR1 GTSNPN, CDR2 SVGIG (reference sequence). V was shortened by 3 bases and J by 7 bases, with 16 bases between the two germline ends. The CDR3 has 13 residues. The CDR3 region is CAWSGGGAEEQYF. CDR3 in DNA: TGTGCCTGGAGCGGTGGGGGGGCTGAAGAGCAGTACTTC.

This clone appeared a single time. The chain joins TRBV11-1 to TRBJ1-5, with 8 positions matching TRBD1. Germline CDR1 reads SGHAT; CDR2 reads FQDESV (reference sequence). Unmatched junction bases numbered 8, after V lost 5 bases and J lost 5 bases. CDR3 length: 15 residues. This CDR3 is CASSLSGQGHQPQHF. CDR3 DNA: TGTGCCAGCAGCCTATCCGGACAGGGTCATCAGCCCCAGCATTTT. Filled out from reference TRBV11-1 and TRBJ1-5, the complete variable domain reads EAEVAQSPRYKITEKSQAVAFWCDPISGHATLYWYRQILGQGPELLVQFQDESVVDDSQLPKDRFSAERLKGVDSTLKIQPAELGDSAMYLCASSLSGQGHQPQHFGDGTRLSIL.

The chain uses TRBV30 and TRBJ1-5; D call uncertain. Germline V gene lookup returns CDR1 GTSNPN and CDR2 SVGIG (reference sequence). Between the trimmed V and J ends, which lost 3 bases and 6 bases, there was a span of 27 bases. There are 18 residues in the CDR3. CDR3 DNA: TGTGCCTGGAGCGGAGACGCCAGGACTGCCCAACAAGGTCAGCCCCAGCATTTT. Its translation is CAWSGDARTAQQGQPQHF.

This clone was recorded a few times. The gene calls are TRBV7-2 and TRBJ2-3, with D possibly being TRBD2 (6 bases). The CDR3 totals 14 residues. Trimming cost V 8 bases and J 2 bases, with 14 bases left between them. From germline, CDR1 is SGHTA and CDR2 FQGNSA. The CDR3 DNA reads TGTGCCAGCGGAAAGGAGGGGATCACAGATACGCAGTATTTT. Its protein is CASGKEGITDTQYF.

This clone turned up a few times. V is TRBV5-5 and J is TRBJ1-1, with D possibly matching TRBD1 (5 bases). CDR3 length: 14 residues. Between the trimmed V and J ends, which lost 2 bases and 2 bases, there was a span of 10 bases. Germline V gene sequence: CDR1 SGHKS, CDR2 YYEKEE (reference sequence). CDR3: CASSFPRANTEAFF. The CDR3 DNA sequence: TGTGCCAGCAGCTTCCCCAGGGCTAACACTGAAGCTTTCTTT.